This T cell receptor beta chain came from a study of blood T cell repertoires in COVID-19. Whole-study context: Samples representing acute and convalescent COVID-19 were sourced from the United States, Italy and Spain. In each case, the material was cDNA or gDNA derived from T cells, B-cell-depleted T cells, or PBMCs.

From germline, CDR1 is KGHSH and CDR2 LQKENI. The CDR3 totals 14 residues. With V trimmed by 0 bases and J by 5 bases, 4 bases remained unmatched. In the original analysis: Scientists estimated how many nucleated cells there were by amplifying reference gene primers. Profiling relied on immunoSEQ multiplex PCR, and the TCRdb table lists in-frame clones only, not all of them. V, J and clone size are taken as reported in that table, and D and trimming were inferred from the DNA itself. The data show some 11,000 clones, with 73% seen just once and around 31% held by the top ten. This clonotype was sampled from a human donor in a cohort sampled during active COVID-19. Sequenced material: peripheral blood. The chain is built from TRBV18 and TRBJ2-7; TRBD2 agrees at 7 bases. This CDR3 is CASSPPAGSHEQYF. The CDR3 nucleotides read TGTGCCAGCTCACCACCAGCGGGGAGCCACGAGCAGTACTTC.